This entry concerns a single TCR beta chain. Stated treatment: 15 to 20 received Ad26.COV2.S at low or high dose, single or two shots; 5 received placebo; per-sample allocation not given. Repertoires come from day 63 after the first vaccine or placebo injection. This record belongs to a study of Ad26.COV2.S vaccination and SARS-CoV-2 variants. Background on the study: In the study, Ad26.COV2.S was injected intramuscularly once, or twice 56 days apart.

Germline-derived CDR1 and CDR2 are LGHNA and YSLEER. The CDR3 covers 15 residues. V lost 0 bases, J lost 1 base, and 9 bases lay in between. Assay used: immunoSEQ multiplex PCR; TCRdb lists only in-frame clones, some missing. The sample lists about 400,000 clones, about 88% occurring once. The V call is TRBV4-3, the J call TRBJ1-2; possibly TRBD1 for D (6 bases). This receptor was identified in a person aged 18-65 years who received the Ad26.COV2.S COVID-19 vaccine or a placebo. The input for sequencing was peripheral blood, taken in a trial of Ad26.COV2.S vaccine versus placebo. CDR3 DNA sequence: TGCGCCAGCAGCCAAGATCTGGGACATAACTATGGCTACACCTTC. It is translated as CASSQDLGHNYGYTF.